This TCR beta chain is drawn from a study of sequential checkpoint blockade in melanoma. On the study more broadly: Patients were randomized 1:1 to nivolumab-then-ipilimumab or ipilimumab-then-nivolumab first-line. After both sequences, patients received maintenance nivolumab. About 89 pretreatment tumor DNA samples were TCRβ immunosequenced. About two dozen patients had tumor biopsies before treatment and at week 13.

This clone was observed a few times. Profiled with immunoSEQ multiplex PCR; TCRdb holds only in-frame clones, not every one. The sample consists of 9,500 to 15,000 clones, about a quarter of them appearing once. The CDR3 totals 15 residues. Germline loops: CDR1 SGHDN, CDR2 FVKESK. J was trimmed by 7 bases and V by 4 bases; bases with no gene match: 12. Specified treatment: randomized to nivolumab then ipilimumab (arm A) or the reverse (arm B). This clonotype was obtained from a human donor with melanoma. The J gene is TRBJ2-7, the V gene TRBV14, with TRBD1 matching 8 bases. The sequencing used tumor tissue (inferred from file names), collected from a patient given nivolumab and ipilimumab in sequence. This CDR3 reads CASSPRQGAFEEQYF. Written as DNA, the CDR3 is TGTGCCAGCAGCCCCAGGCAGGGGGCCTTTGAAGAGCAGTACTTC.